One and the same sample provided the 10 T cell receptor beta chains below, sequenced in a study of glioma-infiltrating T cells after dendritic cell vaccination. Profiling relied on immunoSEQ multiplex PCR, and the TCRdb table lists in-frame clones only, not all of them. The sample yields some 87,000 clones, over 65% seen once. This specimen was blood, taken before dendritic cell vaccination. These receptors were collected from a human donor with glioblastoma.

This chain connects TRBV11-3 to TRBJ2-7; D perhaps matches TRBD1 (5 bases). CDR3 length: 14 amino acids. Deletions cut 1 base from V and 2 bases from J, with 9 bases between. Germline loops: CDR1 SGHNT, CDR2 YENEEA. CDR3 bases: TGTGCCAGCAGCTTAGGTTCAGGGACCTACGAGCAGTACTTC. This translates into CASSLGSGTYEQYF.

V usage is TRBV5-4 and J usage is TRBJ1-2; the D gene is possibly TRBD1 (6 bases). From germline, CDR1 is SGHNT and CDR2 YYREEE (reference sequence). Trimming took 2 bases from V and 7 from J, leaving 12 bases between them. This CDR3 is 13 amino acids long. The CDR3 bases are TGTGCCAGCAGCTTATACAGGGTTGGTGGCTACACCTTC. Protein: CASSLYRVGGYTF.

The rearrangement joins TRBV18 to TRBJ2-3; 7 positions match TRBD2. Germline assignment: CDR1 KGHSH and CDR2 LQKENI. The CDR3 loop spans 16 amino acids. The ends lost 3 bases at V and 2 bases at J; junction bases unmatched: 8. Written as DNA, the CDR3 is TGTGCCAGCTCACCTGGGACTATTAGGTCCACAGATACGCAGTATTTT. Protein: CASSPGTIRSTDTQYF. Using reference TRBV18 and TRBJ2-3 for the parts outside the CDR3, the full variable domain is NAGVMQNPRHLVRRRGQEARLRCSPMKGHSHVYWYRQLPEEGLKFMVYLQKENIIDESGMPKERFSAEFPKEGPSILRIQQVVRGDSAAYFCASSPGTIRSTDTQYFGPGTRLTVL.

The genes are TRBV7-8 and TRBJ1-6, with a possible D match to TRBD1 (6 bases). This CDR3 has 15 residues. Trimming left V 5 bases short and J 7 bases short, with 15 bases between. In germline, CDR1 is SGHVS, CDR2 FQNEAQ. CDR3 bases: TGTGCCAGCAGCCCAAGGGGCAGGGGAAATTCACCCCTCCACTTT. It codes for CASSPRGRGNSPLHF. Filled out from reference TRBV7-8 and TRBJ1-6, the complete variable domain reads GAGVSQSPRYKVAKRGQDVALRCDPISGHVSLFWYQQALGQGPEFLTYFQNEAQLDKSGLPSDRFFAERPEGSVSTLKIQRTQQEDSAVYLCASSPRGRGNSPLHFGNGTRLTVT.

V is TRBV5-4 and J is TRBJ2-1, with 9 bases that match TRBD2. CDR1 and CDR2 from the germline V gene are SGHNT and YYREEE (reference sequence). Trimming removed 5 bases from V and 7 bases from J; junction bases left unmatched: 7. CDR3 length equals 14 residues. The CDR3 sequence is CASRAGGRYNEQFF. The CDR3 bases are TGTGCCAGCAGGGCGGGAGGGCGGTATAATGAGCAGTTCTTC.

This chain links TRBV9 with TRBJ2-5, with TRBD1 matching 9 bases. The CDR3 length is 14 residues. The V gene's germline CDR1 is SGDLS and CDR2 YYNGEE. The ends lost 4 bases at V and 3 bases at J; junction bases unmatched: 4. The CDR3 here is CASSPRDREETQYF. The CDR3 nucleotides are TGTGCCAGCAGCCCCCGGGACAGGGAAGAGACCCAGTACTTC. The full variable domain, completed using reference TRBV9 and TRBJ2-5, is DSGVTQTPKHLITATGQRVTLRCSPRSGDLSVYWYQQSLDQGLQFLIQYYNGEERAKGNILERFSAQQFPDLHSELNLSSLELGDSALYFCASSPRDREETQYFGPGTRLLVL.

The chain recombines TRBV5-6 with TRBJ1-1; D is perhaps TRBD1 (5 bases). Germline CDR1 is SGHDT and CDR2 is YYEEEE. The V gene lost 4 bases and the J gene lost 5 bases, with 15 bases spanning the gap. The CDR3 covers 14 residues. CDR3 sequence (DNA): TGTGCCAGCAGCACGGCGGGGGGGTGGACTGAAGCTTTCTTT. This translates into CASSTAGGWTEAFF.

CDR3 coding DNA: TGTGCCAGCAGCGTAGCGGGACTAGCGGGAACGTCCTACGAGCAGTACTTC. It codes for CASSVAGLAGTSYEQYF. J is TRBJ2-7 and V is TRBV13; 13 positions agree with TRBD2. This CDR3 has 17 amino acids. V was pared by 5 bases and J by 1 base, with 8 bases of the junction left unmatched. Per the germline V gene, CDR1 is PRHDT and CDR2 is FYEKMQ (reference sequence).

The rearrangement uses TRBV10-3 and TRBJ1-1; unclear D gene. Germline V gene sequence: CDR1 ENHRY, CDR2 SYGVKD. The V end was cut by 3 bases, the J end by 4 bases, with 15 bases between. This CDR3 has 15 residues. CDR3 in DNA: TGTGCCATCAGTGATATCCGGGTATCCGGCACTGAAGCTTTCTTT. Its protein product is CAISDIRVSGTEAFF.

This chain joins TRBV10-1 and TRBJ2-2; D ambiguous. The CDR3 length is 11 residues. Per the germline V gene, CDR1 is WNHNN and CDR2 is SYGVQD (reference sequence). V was cut by 7 bases and J by 3 bases, with 3 bases left in between. The CDR3 nucleotides read TGCGCCAGCATAGACACCGGGGAGCTGTTTTTT. It encodes CASIDTGELFF.